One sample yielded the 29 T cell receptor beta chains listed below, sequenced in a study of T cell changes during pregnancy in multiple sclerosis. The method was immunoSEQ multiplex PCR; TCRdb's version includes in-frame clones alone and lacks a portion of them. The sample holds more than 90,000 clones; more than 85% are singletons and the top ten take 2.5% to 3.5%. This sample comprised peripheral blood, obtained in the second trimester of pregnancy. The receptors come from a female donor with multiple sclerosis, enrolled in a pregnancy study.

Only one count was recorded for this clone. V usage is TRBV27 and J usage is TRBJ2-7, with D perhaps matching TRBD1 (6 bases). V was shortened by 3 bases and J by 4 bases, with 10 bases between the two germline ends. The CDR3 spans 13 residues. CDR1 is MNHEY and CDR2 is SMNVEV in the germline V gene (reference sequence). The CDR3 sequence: CASSFRDMYEQYF. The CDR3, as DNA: TGTGCCAGCAGTTTCCGGGACATGTACGAGCAGTACTTC.

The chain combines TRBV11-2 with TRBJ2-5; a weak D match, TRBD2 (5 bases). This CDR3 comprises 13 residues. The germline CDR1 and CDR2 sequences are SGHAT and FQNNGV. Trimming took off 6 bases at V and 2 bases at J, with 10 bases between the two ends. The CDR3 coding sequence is TGTGCCAGCAGAATAGGACTTCAAGAGACCCAGTACTTC. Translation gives CASRIGLQETQYF. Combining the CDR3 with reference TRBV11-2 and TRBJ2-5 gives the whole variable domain EAGVAQSPRYKIIEKRQSVAFWCNPISGHATLYWYQQILGQGPKLLIQFQNNGVVDDSQLPKDRFSAERLKGVDSTLKIQPAKLEDSAVYLCASRIGLQETQYFGPGTRLLVL.

The CDR3 nucleotides read TGTGCCAGCAGCCGGACTAGCGGGAGGCCCTCCTACAATGAGCAGTTCTTC. Its protein is CASSRTSGRPSYNEQFF. The rearrangement uses TRBV7-3 and TRBJ2-1; TRBD2 matches at 14 bases. V gave up 5 bases and J gave up 0 bases; unmatched junction bases: 3. Germline V gene lookup returns CDR1 SGHTA and CDR2 FQGTGA. The CDR3 is 17 residues long.

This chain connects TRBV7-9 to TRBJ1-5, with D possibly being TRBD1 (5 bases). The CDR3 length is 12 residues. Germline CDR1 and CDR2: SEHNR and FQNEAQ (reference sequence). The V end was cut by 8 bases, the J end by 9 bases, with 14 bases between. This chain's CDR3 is CASGGSAGPQHF. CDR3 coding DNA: TGTGCCAGCGGGGGGTCTGCGGGGCCCCAGCATTTT.

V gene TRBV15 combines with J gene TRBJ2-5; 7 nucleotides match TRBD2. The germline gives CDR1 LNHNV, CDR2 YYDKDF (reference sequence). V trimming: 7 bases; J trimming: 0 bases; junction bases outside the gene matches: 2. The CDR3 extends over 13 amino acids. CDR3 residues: CATTTSDQETQYF. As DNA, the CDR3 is TGTGCCACCACAACTAGCGACCAAGAGACCCAGTACTTC.

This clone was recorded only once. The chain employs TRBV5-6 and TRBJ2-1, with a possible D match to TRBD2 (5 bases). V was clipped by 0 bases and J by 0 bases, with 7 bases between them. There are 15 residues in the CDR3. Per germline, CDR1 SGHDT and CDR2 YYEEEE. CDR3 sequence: CASSLAGFSYNEQFF. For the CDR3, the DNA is TGTGCCAGCAGCTTGGCGGGATTCTCCTACAATGAGCAGTTCTTC.

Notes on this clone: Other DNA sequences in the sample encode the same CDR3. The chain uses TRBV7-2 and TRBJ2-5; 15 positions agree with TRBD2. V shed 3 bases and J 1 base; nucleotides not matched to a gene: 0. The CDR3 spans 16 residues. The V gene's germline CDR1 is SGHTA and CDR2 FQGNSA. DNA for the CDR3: TGTGCCAGCAGCTTGGGACTAGCGGGAGGCCAAGAGACCCAGTACTTC. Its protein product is CASSLGLAGGQETQYF.

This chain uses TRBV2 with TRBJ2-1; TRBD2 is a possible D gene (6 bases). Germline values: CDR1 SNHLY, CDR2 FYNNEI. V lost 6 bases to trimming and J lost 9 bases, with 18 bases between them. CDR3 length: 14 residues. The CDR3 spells CASRWERASAEQFF. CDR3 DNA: TGTGCCAGCAGATGGGAGCGGGCGTCAGCTGAGCAGTTCTTC.

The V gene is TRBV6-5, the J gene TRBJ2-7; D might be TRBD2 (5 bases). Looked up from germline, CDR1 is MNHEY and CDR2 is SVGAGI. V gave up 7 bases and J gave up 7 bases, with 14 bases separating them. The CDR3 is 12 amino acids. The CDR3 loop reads CASTDIPGEQYF. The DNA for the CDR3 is TGTGCCAGCACGGATATTCCGGGAGAGCAGTACTTC.

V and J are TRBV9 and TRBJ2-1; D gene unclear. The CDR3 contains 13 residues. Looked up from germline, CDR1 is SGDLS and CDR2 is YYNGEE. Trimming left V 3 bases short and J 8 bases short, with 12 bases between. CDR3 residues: CASSAKLSHEQFF. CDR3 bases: TGTGCCAGCAGCGCAAAGCTTAGTCATGAGCAGTTCTTC. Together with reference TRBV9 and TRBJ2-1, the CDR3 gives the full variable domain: DSGVTQTPKHLITATGQRVTLRCSPRSGDLSVYWYQQSLDQGLQFLIQYYNGEERAKGNILERFSAQQFPDLHSELNLSSLELGDSALYFCASSAKLSHEQFFGPGTRLTVL.

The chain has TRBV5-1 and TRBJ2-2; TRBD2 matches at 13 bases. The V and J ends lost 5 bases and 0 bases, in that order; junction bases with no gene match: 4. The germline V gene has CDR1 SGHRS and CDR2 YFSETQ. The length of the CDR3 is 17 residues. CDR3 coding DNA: TGCGCCAGCAGGGGGACTAGCGGGGCCGCGAACACCGGGGAGCTGTTTTTT. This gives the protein CASRGTSGAANTGELFF.

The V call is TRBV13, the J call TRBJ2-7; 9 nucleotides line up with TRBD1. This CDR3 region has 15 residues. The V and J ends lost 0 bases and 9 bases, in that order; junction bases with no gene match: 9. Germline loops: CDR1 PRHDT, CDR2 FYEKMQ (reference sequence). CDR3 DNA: TGTGCCAGCAGCTTAGGCGTTTCTAAGGGACAGGGGCAGTACTTC. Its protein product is CASSLGVSKGQGQYF.

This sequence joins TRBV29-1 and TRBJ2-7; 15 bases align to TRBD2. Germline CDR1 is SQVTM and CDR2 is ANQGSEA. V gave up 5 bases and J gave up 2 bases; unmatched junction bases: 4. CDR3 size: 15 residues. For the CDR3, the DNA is TGCAGCGTTTTCGGACTAGCGGGAGGGCCCTACGAGCAGTACTTC. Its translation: CSVFGLAGGPYEQYF.

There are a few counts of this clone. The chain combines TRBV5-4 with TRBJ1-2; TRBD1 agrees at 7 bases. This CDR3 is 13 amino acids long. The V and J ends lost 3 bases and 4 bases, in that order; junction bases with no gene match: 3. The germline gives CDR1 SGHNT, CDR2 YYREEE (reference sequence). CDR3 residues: CASSWDSSYGYTF. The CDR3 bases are TGTGCCAGCAGCTGGGACAGTTCCTATGGCTACACCTTC.

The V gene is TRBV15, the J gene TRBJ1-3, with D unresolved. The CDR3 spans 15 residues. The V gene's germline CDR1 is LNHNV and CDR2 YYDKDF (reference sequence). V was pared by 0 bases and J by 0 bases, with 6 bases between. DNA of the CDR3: TGTGCCACCAGCAGAGATGTCTACTCTGGAAACACCATATATTTT. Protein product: CATSRDVYSGNTIYF.

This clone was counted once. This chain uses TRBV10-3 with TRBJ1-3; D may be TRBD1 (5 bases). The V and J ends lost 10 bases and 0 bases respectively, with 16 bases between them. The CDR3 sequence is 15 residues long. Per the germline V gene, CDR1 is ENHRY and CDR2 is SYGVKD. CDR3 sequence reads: CATNPGGSSGNTIYF. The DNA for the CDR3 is TGTGCCACCAACCCGGGGGGGAGCTCTGGAAACACCATATATTTT.

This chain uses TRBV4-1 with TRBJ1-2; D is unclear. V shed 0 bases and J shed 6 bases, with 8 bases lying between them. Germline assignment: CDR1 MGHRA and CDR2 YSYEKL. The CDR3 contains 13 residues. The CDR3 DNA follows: TGCGCCAGCAGCCAAGATAGTACAGATGGCTACACCTTC. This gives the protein CASSQDSTDGYTF.

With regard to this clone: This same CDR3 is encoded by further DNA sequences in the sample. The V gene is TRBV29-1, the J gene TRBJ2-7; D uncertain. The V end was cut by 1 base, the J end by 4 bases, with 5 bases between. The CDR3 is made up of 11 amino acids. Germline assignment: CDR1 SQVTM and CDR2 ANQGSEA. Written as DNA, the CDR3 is TGCAGCGTTGAAGGGCCTTACGAGCAGTACTTC. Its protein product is CSVEGPYEQYF.

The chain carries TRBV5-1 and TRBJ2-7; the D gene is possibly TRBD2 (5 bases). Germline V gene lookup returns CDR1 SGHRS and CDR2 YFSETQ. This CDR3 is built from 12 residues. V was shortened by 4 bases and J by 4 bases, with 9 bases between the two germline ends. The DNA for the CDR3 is TGCGCCAGCAGCCTACTAGGATACGAGCAGTACTTC. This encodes CASSLLGYEQYF.

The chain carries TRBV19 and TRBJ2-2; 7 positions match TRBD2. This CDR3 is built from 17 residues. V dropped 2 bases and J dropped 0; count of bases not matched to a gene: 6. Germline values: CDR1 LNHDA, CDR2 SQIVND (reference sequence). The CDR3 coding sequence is TGTGCCAGTAGTATATCCCGAGGACTAGCGAACACCGGGGAGCTGTTTTTT. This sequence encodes CASSISRGLANTGELFF. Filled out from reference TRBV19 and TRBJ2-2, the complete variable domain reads DGGITQSPKYLFRKEGQNVTLSCEQNLNHDAMYWYRQDPGQGLRLIYYSQIVNDFQKGDIAEGYSVSREKKESFPLTVTSAQKNPTAFYLCASSISRGLANTGELFFGEGSRLTVL.

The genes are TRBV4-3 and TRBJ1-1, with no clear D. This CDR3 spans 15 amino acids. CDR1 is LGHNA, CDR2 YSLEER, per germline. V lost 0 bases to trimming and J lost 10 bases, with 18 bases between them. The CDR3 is CASSQDRFIREGAFF. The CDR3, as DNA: TGCGCCAGCAGCCAAGATCGATTTATCCGGGAGGGAGCTTTCTTT.

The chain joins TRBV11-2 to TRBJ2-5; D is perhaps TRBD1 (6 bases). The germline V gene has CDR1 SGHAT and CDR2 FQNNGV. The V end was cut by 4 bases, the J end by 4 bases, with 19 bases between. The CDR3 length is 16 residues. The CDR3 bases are TGTGCCAGCAGCTCCAGAAGGGGGTTGGAGCGAGAGACCCAGTACTTC. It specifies CASSSRRGLERETQYF.

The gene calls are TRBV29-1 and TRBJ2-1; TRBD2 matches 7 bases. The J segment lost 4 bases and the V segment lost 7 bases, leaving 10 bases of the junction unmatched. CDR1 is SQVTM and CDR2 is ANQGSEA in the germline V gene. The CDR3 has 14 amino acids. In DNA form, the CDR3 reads TGCAGCGCGTTCAGCGGGAAGGTTTACAATGAGCAGTTCTTC. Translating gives CSAFSGKVYNEQFF.

The CDR3 DNA reads TGTGCCAGCAGCTTCTCCCGGGACAGGGAAGCTTTCTTT. This sequence encodes CASSFSRDREAFF. J is TRBJ1-1 and V is TRBV5-4; 8 positions agree with TRBD1. Germline values: CDR1 SGHNT, CDR2 YYREEE (reference sequence). The trim removed 2 bases at V and 8 bases at J, leaving 5 bases unmatched. The CDR3 runs to 13 residues.

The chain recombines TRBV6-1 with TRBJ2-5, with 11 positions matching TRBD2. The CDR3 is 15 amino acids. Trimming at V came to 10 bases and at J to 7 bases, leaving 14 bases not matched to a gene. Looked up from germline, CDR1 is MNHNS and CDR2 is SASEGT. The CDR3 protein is CATLTSGTNLGTQYF. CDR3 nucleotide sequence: TGTGCCACGTTGACTAGCGGGACCAACCTGGGGACCCAGTACTTC.

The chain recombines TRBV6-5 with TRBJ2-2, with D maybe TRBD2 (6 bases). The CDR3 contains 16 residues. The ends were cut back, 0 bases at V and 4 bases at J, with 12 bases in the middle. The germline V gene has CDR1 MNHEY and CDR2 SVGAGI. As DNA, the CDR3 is TGTGCCAGCAGTTACTCGACTGGGGGGTCCACCGGGGAGCTGTTTTTT. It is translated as CASSYSTGGSTGELFF.

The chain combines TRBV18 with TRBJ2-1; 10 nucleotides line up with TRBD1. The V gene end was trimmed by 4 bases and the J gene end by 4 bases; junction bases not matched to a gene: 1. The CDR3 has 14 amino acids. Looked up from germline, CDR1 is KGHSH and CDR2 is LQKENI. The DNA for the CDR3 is TGTGCCAGCTCACGACAGGGGGCATACAATGAGCAGTTCTTC. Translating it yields CASSRQGAYNEQFF.

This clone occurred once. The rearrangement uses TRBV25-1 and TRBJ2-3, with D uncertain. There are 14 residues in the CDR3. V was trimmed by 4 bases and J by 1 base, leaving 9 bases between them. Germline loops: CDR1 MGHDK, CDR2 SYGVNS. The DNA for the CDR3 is TGTGCCAGCAGTGTTGCGGAGCGCACAGATACGCAGTATTTT. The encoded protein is CASSVAERTDTQYF.

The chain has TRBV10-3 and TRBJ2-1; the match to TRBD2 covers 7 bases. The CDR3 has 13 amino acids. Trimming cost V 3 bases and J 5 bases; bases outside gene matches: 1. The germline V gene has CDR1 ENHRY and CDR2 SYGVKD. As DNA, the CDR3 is TGTGCCATCAGTGAAGGGACTAACAATGAGCAGTTCTTC. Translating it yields CAISEGTNNEQFF.